This is a list of T cell receptor beta chains from one sample in a study of blood T cell repertoires in COVID-19. Generated by immunoSEQ multiplex PCR, the TCRdb table keeps only in-frame clones and is missing some. The sample yields about 270,000 clones, around 92% seen once. Sequenced input: PBMCs or T cells enriched from blood (not recorded which). These receptors all stem from a woman in her sixties or seventies who had recovered from COVID-19. CDR3s include the opening cysteine and the closing phenylalanine or tryptophan. Each record gives: CDR3 protein, CDR3 DNA, V gene, D gene, clone size, J gene. A D gene is named only where the DNA matches it firmly. Clone size is not always given. Where it is, it says once, few, many or a class for expanded clones.

CAWKPLRGTNNSPLHF | TGTGCCTGGAAACCTCTCCGCGGCACTAATAATTCACCCCTCCACTTT | TRBV30 | . | few | TRBJ1-6
CASSLGHLSTEAFF | TGTGCCAGCAGTTTGGGACATTTGTCCACTGAAGCTTTCTTT | TRBV28 | . | . | TRBJ1-1
CASSGTVLRRNQPQHF | TGTGCCAGCAGTGGGACAGTGCTTAGGCGCAATCAGCCCCAGCATTTT | TRBV28 | TRBD1 | few | TRBJ1-5
CASSSAGTGEQYF | TGTGCCAGCAGTTCCGCGGGAACGGGCGAGCAGTACTTC | TRBV6-5 | . | . | TRBJ2-7
CASTRTGISYEQYF | TGTGCCAGCACCCGGACAGGGATCTCCTACGAGCAGTACTTC | TRBV7-2 | TRBD1 | . | TRBJ2-7
CASSLHRGGSGTETQYF | TGTGCCAGCAGCCTCCATCGAGGTGGTAGCGGGACGGAGACCCAGTACTTC | TRBV14 | TRBD2 | few | TRBJ2-5
CASWGGDGYTF | TGTGCCAGCTGGGGAGGGGATGGCTACACCTTC | TRBV6-5 | . | . | TRBJ1-2
CASTDPRQGNYGYTF | TGTGCCAGTACCGACCCCAGACAGGGCAACTATGGCTACACCTTC | TRBV19 | TRBD1 | . | TRBJ1-2
CAIRGQEVGQPQHF | TGTGCCATCAGGGGACAGGAGGTGGGTCAGCCCCAGCATTTT | TRBV10-3 | TRBD1 | once | TRBJ1-5
CASSLQVYGYTF | TGTGCCAGCAGTCTACAGGTCTATGGCTACACCTTC | TRBV12-3/TRBV12-4 | . | . | TRBJ1-2
CASRRNSGAANTGELFF | TGTGCCAGCAGGAGAAATAGCGGGGCAGCAAACACCGGGGAGCTGTTTTTT | TRBV9 | TRBD2 | . | TRBJ2-2
CASSQLDRAAEAFF | TGTGCCAGCAGCCAACTGGACAGGGCCGCTGAAGCTTTCTTT | TRBV3-1/TRBV3-2 | TRBD1 | . | TRBJ1-1
CASSFWREMAEQYF | TGTGCCAGCAGTTTTTGGCGGGAGATGGCCGAGCAGTACTTC | TRBV28 | TRBD2 | . | TRBJ2-7
CASSPGIRSYEQYF | TGTGCCAGCAGTCCCGGGATAAGATCCTACGAGCAGTACTTC | TRBV28 | . | . | TRBJ2-7
CASSPSPGQPQHF | TGTGCCAGCAGCCCGAGCCCGGGGCAGCCCCAGCATTTT | TRBV7-3 | . | few | TRBJ1-5
CASSLAMRGGYNEQFF | TGCGCCAGCAGCTTGGCCATGCGGGGGGGTTACAATGAGCAGTTCTTC | TRBV5-1 | TRBD2 | . | TRBJ2-1
CASSQDYVTGGIF | TGTGCCAGCAGCCAAGATTATGTGACAGGAGGAATTTTT | TRBV4-2 | . | . | TRBJ1-4
CASSTPGAGTEAFF | TGTGCCAGCAGTACGCCTGGAGCGGGCACTGAAGCTTTCTTT | TRBV28 | . | few | TRBJ1-1
CASSPETENDYEQYF | TGTGCCAGCTCCCCCGAGACAGAGAACGATTACGAGCAGTACTTC | TRBV28 | . | . | TRBJ2-7
CASSTGQGASNQPQHF | TGTGCCAGTAGTACCGGACAGGGGGCAAGTAATCAGCCCCAGCATTTT | TRBV19 | TRBD1 | . | TRBJ1-5
CASSPDRGDYGYTF | TGTGCCAGCAGCCCGGACAGGGGTGACTATGGCTACACCTTC | TRBV5-4 | TRBD1 | once | TRBJ1-2
CASSGGTGTMGGYTF | TGCGCCAGCAGCGGGGGGACAGGAACTATGGGAGGCTACACCTTC | TRBV5-1 | TRBD1 | . | TRBJ1-2
CASSEGGSSSNYGYTF | TGTGCCAGCAGTGAAGGGGGATCTAGCTCTAACTATGGCTACACCTTC | TRBV2 | . | . | TRBJ1-2
CASSSYRSEKLFF | TGCGCCAGCAGCTCTTACAGAAGTGAAAAACTGTTTTTT | TRBV5-1 | . | . | TRBJ1-4
CASVTALRADTQYF | TGTGCCAGCGTTACTGCCCTTCGTGCAGATACGCAGTATTTT | TRBV2 | . | . | TRBJ2-3